This paragraph reports one T cell receptor (beta chain). Its antigen is still unknown. The study ran its PCR with 60 Vbeta and 13 Jbeta primers. Authors' methods: As a later analysis found, there were 80 million to 90 million unique TCR beta chains, of which roughly 11 million were shared. TCRdb's table, derived via immunoSEQ multiplex PCR, lists solely in-frame clones and lacks some. The V and J calls and clone size come from that table; D and trimming were worked out from the DNA. This repertoire shows approximately 170,000 clones, approximately 70% found once; its top ten account for 2.8%. This sample was taken from a study of cytomegalovirus exposure and HLA in healthy donors. Findings of the study overall: Association of a missense DCLRE1C variant with TCR beta V- and J-gene trimming was reported in a later analysis. In a later analysis, a genetic analysis reported fewer productive-TCR N-insertions in an Asian-associated ancestry cluster than the cohort average.

The V and J ends lost 0 bases and 3 bases, in that order; junction bases with no gene match: 6. This CDR3 has 16 residues. Germline CDR1 is SGDLS and CDR2 is YYNGEE. This receptor was taken from a woman in her thirties or forties in good health and CMV-seropositive. V and J are TRBV9 and TRBJ2-3; the match to TRBD2 covers 8 bases. The material sequenced was PBMCs. The CDR3 reads CASSVGRGAGTDTQYF. The CDR3 DNA reads TGTGCCAGCAGCGTAGGGCGGGGGGCAGGGACAGATACGCAGTATTTT. Full variable domain (rest looked up from reference TRBV9 and TRBJ2-3): DSGVTQTPKHLITATGQRVTLRCSPRSGDLSVYWYQQSLDQGLQFLIQYYNGEERAKGNILERFSAQQFPDLHSELNLSSLELGDSALYFCASSVGRGAGTDTQYFGPGTRLTVL.